This T cell receptor (beta chain) was sequenced for a study of blood T cell repertoires in COVID-19. Study-level information: Spain, Italy and the United States supplied samples that represented acute and convalescent COVID-19.

Germline V gene lookup returns CDR1 SGHRS and CDR2 YFSETQ. The CDR3 is made up of 12 amino acids. V was pared by 3 bases and J by 8 bases, with 11 bases between. Repertoires were generated with immunoSEQ multiplex PCR, while TCRdb's copy carries only in-frame clones and drops some. The data hold some 30,000 clones, with around 80% observed a single time. The TCR was taken from a human donor in a cohort sampled during active COVID-19. The V call is TRBV5-1, the J call TRBJ1-1, with TRBD1 as a possible D gene (5 bases). Material for sequencing was peripheral blood. CDR3 sequence: CASSWTGLEAFF. CDR3 DNA: TGCGCCAGCAGCTGGACGGGACTAGAAGCTTTCTTT.